Detailed here is one T cell receptor beta chain. This CDR3 is 14 amino acids long. CDR1 is SGHKS and CDR2 is YYEKEE in the germline V gene (reference sequence). The germline V and J ends were trimmed by 0 bases and 1 base, with 7 bases remaining between them. Sequencing was performed with immunoSEQ multiplex PCR; in TCRdb, only in-frame clones are kept and a portion is missing. The profile shows 150,000 to 200,000 clones, around nine tenths of them singletons. The data were taken from a study of T cell responses to AZD1222 COVID-19 vaccine. For the study at large: Both about-4-week and about-12-week second-dose recipients were combined.

V is TRBV5-5 and J is TRBJ1-1; D is ambiguous. The source is an adult in good health. This specimen was peripheral blood, taken on day 0 of AZD1222 vaccination. The CDR3 DNA reads as TGTGCCAGCAGCTTGGTGTACGGGAACACTGAAGCTTTCTTT. Protein sequence: CASSLVYGNTEAFF.